This T cell receptor (beta chain) was recorded in a study of OX40 agonist ivuxolimab in advanced cancers. Background on the study: Clinicians treated patients with ivuxolimab, an agonistic anti-OX40 (CD134) antibody.

Study-wide findings and caveats: The average count of expanded clones was higher among CD8+ T cells than among CD4+.

In regard to this clone: Its antigen is not identified.

Generated by immunoSEQ multiplex PCR, the TCRdb table keeps only in-frame clones and is missing some. The data contain 25,000 to 35,000 clones, around 82% of them seen just once; the ten biggest clones take up more than 20%. The CDR3 covers 17 residues. Germline V gives CDR1 LGHNA, CDR2 YSLEER. J lost 10 bases, V lost 0 bases, and 10 bases had no gene match. Individuals having autoimmune disease history or systemic immunosuppression were not enrolled. This clonotype was obtained from an adult with an advanced solid tumor such as melanoma, head and neck, liver or kidney cancer. This material consisted of CD4+ or CD8+ T cells sorted from blood, taken in a trial of the OX40 agonist ivuxolimab. The chain is built from TRBV4-3 and TRBJ2-1, with 12 bases lining up with TRBD1. The CDR3 DNA reads TGCGCCAGCAGCCAAGAAAGCTCGGGACAGGGGGCTCGGGAGCAGTTCTTC. The encoded protein is CASSQESSGQGAREQFF.